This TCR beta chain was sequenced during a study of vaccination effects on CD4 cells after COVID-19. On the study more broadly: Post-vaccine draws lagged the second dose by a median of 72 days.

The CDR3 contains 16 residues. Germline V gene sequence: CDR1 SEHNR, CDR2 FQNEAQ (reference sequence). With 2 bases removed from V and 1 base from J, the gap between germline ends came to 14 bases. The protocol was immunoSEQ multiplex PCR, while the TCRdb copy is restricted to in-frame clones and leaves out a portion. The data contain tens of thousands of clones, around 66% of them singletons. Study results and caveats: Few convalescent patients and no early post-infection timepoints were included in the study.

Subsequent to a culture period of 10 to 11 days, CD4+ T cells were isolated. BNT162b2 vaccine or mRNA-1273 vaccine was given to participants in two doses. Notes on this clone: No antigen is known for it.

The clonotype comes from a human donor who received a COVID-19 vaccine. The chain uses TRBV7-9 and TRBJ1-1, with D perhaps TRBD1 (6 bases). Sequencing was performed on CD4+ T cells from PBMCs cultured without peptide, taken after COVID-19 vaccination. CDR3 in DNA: TGTGCCAGCAGCTTATGGCAGGGGCTGGGGAACACTGAAGCTTTCTTT. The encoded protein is CASSLWQGLGNTEAFF.